This entry lists 13 T cell receptor beta chains sequenced from one sample in a study of cytomegalovirus exposure and HLA in healthy donors. The study ran its PCR with 60 Vbeta and 13 Jbeta primers. TCRdb's table, derived via immunoSEQ multiplex PCR, lists solely in-frame clones and lacks some. The sample lists about 160,000 clones; about 81% were seen once. The sequencing sample was made of PBMCs. Receptors originate from a girl aged 2 to 9 in good health and CMV-seropositive.

The V call is TRBV18, the J call TRBJ1-5; TRBD1 is a possible D gene (5 bases). The germline gives CDR1 KGHSH, CDR2 LQKENI. Trimming took off 3 bases at V and 7 bases at J, with 16 bases between the two ends. This CDR3 region has 15 residues. The CDR3 region is CASSPRGGVGQPQHF. CDR3 nucleotides: TGTGCCAGCTCACCGCGTGGAGGGGTAGGGCAGCCCCAGCATTTT.

This sequence joins TRBV30 and TRBJ1-5; TRBD1 agrees at 7 bases. With V trimmed by 2 bases and J by 7 bases, 5 bases remained unmatched. Per germline, CDR1 GTSNPN and CDR2 SVGIG (reference sequence). The CDR3 is 13 amino acids. CDR3 DNA: TGTGCCTGGAGTCCCGACAGGGCCCAGCCCCAGCATTTT. It specifies CAWSPDRAQPQHF.

The rearrangement links TRBV2 to TRBJ2-7; D ambiguous. CDR1 and CDR2 (germline): SNHLY, FYNNEI. The CDR3 totals 12 residues. V lost 2 bases and J 2 bases, leaving 4 bases between the germline ends. CDR3 nucleotide sequence: TGTGCCAGCAGTGAACTCCCCTACGAGCAGTACTTC. Its protein is CASSELPYEQYF.

In its sample, this clone was seen a few times. The chain recombines TRBV10-3 with TRBJ2-1, with D perhaps TRBD2 (6 bases). V lost 4 bases, J lost 7 bases, and 11 bases lay in between. The CDR3 runs to 13 residues. CDR1 ENHRY and CDR2 SYGVKD come from the germline V gene. In nucleotides, the CDR3 is TGTGCCATCAGTGGCCGGGAGAGTAATGAGCAGTTCTTC. This codes for CAISGRESNEQFF.

V and J are TRBV9 and TRBJ2-7; 15 bases agree with TRBD2. Trimming at V came to 3 bases and at J to 5 bases, leaving 3 bases not matched to a gene. Germline V gene lookup returns CDR1 SGDLS and CDR2 YYNGEE. The CDR3 contains 15 residues. The CDR3 nucleotides are TGTGCCAGCAGCGGGGGACTAGCGGGAGGTAACGAGCAGTACTTC. This sequence encodes CASSGGLAGGNEQYF.

The chain has TRBV5-4 and TRBJ1-2, with 9 bases aligning to TRBD1. The CDR3 consists of 16 residues. CDR1 and CDR2 (germline): SGHNT, YYREEE (reference sequence). V trimming: 5 bases; J trimming: 2 bases; junction bases outside the gene matches: 10. The CDR3 sequence: CASRPGTGRTNYGYTF. The CDR3 DNA sequence: TGTGCCAGCAGGCCCGGGACAGGGCGAACGAACTATGGCTACACCTTC. Full variable domain (outside the CDR3, taken from reference TRBV5-4 and TRBJ1-2): ETGVTQSPTHLIKTRGQQVTLRCSSQSGHNTVSWYQQALGQGPQFIFQYYREEENGRGNFPPRFSGLQFPNYSSELNVNALELDDSALYLCASRPGTGRTNYGYTFGSGTRLTVV.

The genes are TRBV5-5 and TRBJ1-2; 8 bases line up with TRBD1. Germline V gives CDR1 SGHKS, CDR2 YYEKEE (reference sequence). The CDR3 has 13 residues. V lost 4 bases, J lost 6 bases, and 5 bases stayed unmatched. CDR3 sequence (DNA): TGTGCCAGCAGCACCACAGGGGGGGATGGCTACACCTTC. It translates to CASSTTGGDGYTF. Variable domain in full (rest from reference TRBV5-5 and TRBJ1-2): DAGVTQSPTHLIKTRGQQVTLRCSPISGHKSVSWYQQVLGQGPQFIFQYYEKEERGRGNFPDRFSARQFPNYSSELNVNALLLGDSALYLCASSTTGGDGYTFGSGTRLTVV.

The V call is TRBV30, the J call TRBJ1-2; 8 nucleotides line up with TRBD1. This CDR3 comprises 13 residues. V was pared by 2 bases and J by 2 bases, with 1 base of the junction left unmatched. Germline CDR1 reads GTSNPN; CDR2 reads SVGIG (reference sequence). CDR3 residues: CAWSQGANYGYTF. Here the CDR3 DNA reads TGTGCCTGGAGTCAGGGGGCGAACTATGGCTACACCTTC.

The CDR3 loop reads CASSPQAGTETQYF. In DNA form, the CDR3 reads TGTGCCAGCAGCCCACAGGCAGGCACAGAGACCCAGTACTTC. The chain links TRBV28 to TRBJ2-5; D may be TRBD1 (5 bases). CDR1 is MDHEN and CDR2 is SYDVKM in the germline V gene. The ends were cut back, 6 bases at V and 4 bases at J, with 15 bases in the middle. The CDR3 runs to 14 residues.

The genes are TRBV29-1 and TRBJ1-2, with 11 bases that match TRBD1. The CDR3 loop spans 14 amino acids. V was pared by 5 bases and J by 2 bases, with 4 bases of the junction left unmatched. Germline V lookup: CDR1 SQVTM, CDR2 ANQGSEA. CDR3 sequence (DNA): TGCAGCGTTAGGACAGGGGGCAAGAACTATGGCTACACCTTC. Amino acid sequence: CSVRTGGKNYGYTF.

In its sample, this clone was seen a few times. The rearrangement links TRBV6-1 to TRBJ2-1; 9 nucleotides agree with TRBD2. In germline, CDR1 is MNHNS, CDR2 SASEGT. The V and J ends lost 3 bases and 2 bases, in that order; junction bases with no gene match: 11. The CDR3 has 18 amino acids. The CDR3 loop is CASSELAGTPGTYNEQFF. CDR3 DNA sequence: TGTGCCAGCAGTGAGCTAGCGGGAACCCCAGGGACCTACAATGAGCAGTTCTTC.

This chain joins TRBV27 and TRBJ2-3; D is unclear. Trimming took off 4 bases at V and 2 bases at J, with 10 bases between the two ends. Per the germline V gene, CDR1 is MNHEY and CDR2 is SMNVEV (reference sequence). The CDR3 is 14 residues long. This CDR3 is CASSYRRSTDTQYF. The CDR3 DNA is TGTGCCAGCAGTTACCGCAGGTCCACAGATACGCAGTATTTT.

The chain recombines TRBV19 with TRBJ2-5, with TRBD1 matching over 7 bases. CDR3 length: 15 amino acids. Germline loops: CDR1 LNHDA, CDR2 SQIVND (reference sequence). V trimming: 6 bases; J trimming: 0 bases; junction bases outside the gene matches: 7. The CDR3 reads CASSRGTAYQETQYF. CDR3 sequence (DNA): TGTGCCAGTAGCAGAGGGACAGCCTACCAAGAGACCCAGTACTTC.